What follows describes a single TCR beta chain. V lost 0 bases and J lost 4, with 15 bases in between. This CDR3 contains 16 residues. CDR1 and CDR2 (germline): MNHEY, SVGAGI. The data originate from a study of OX40 agonist ivuxolimab in advanced cancers. Study overall: Partial responses were achieved by three patients, of whom one had hepatocellular carcinoma and two had cutaneous melanoma.

The assay was immunoSEQ multiplex PCR, and TCRdb's table has in-frame clones only and misses some. The sample carries some 80,000 clones, 70% to 90% recorded once. This sample comprised CD4+ or CD8+ T cells sorted from blood, obtained in a trial of the OX40 agonist ivuxolimab. The rearrangement joins TRBV6-5 to TRBJ1-1; D not certain. The source is an adult with an advanced solid tumor such as melanoma, head and neck, liver or kidney cancer. CDR3 DNA sequence: TGTGCCAGCAGTTACTCGATGAGTGCGTTGGGCACTGAAGCTTTCTTT. It is translated as CASSYSMSALGTEAFF.